Each of the 27 T cell receptor beta chains below was sequenced from the same sample in a study of low-dose radiotherapy and immunotherapy resistance in tumors. Time point described: before trial treatment. First-strand cDNA used TRAV- and TRBV-specific primers, covering alpha and beta chains. TCR amplification ran 15 to 20 PCR cycles using constant-region and V-primer adapter primers. TCRdb reprocessed the reads via MiXCR and lists one record per CDR3 protein. The sample lists about 64,000 distinct CDR3 sequences, approximately 26% occurring once. The material was PBMCs, obtained before treatment. These receptors all come from a male donor with rectosigmoid adenocarcinoma.

This clonotype was counted many times. V usage is TRBV27 and J usage is TRBJ1-5; D is undetermined. The ends were cut back, 4 bases at V and 6 bases at J, with 7 bases in the middle. From germline, CDR1 is MNHEY and CDR2 SMNVEV (reference sequence). This CDR3 is 12 amino acids long. The CDR3 DNA is TGTGCCAGCAGTTCCTTCTCTCAGCCCCAGCATTTT. Amino acid sequence: CASSSFSQPQHF.

The sample holds many counts of this clonotype. The chain joins TRBV6-2 or TRBV6-3 to TRBJ2-3, with D perhaps matching TRBD1 (6 bases). This CDR3 spans 13 amino acids. Germline V gene data show CDR1 as MNHEY and CDR2 as SVGEGT. The V and J ends lost 11 bases and 2 bases respectively, with 14 bases between them. CDR3 in DNA: TGTGCCGGCGGACAGACTTTCACAGATACGCAGTATTTT. It yields the protein CAGGQTFTDTQYF.

This clonotype came up many times. The chain combines TRBV6-2 or TRBV6-3 with TRBJ2-2, with 9 nucleotides matching TRBD1. J lost 6 bases, V lost 6 bases, and 11 bases had no gene match. Germline V CDR1 and CDR2: MNHEY, SVGEGT. CDR3 length equals 16 residues. CDR3 loop: CASRTGTGSIAGELFF. CDR3 coding DNA: TGTGCCAGCAGGACCGGGACAGGGTCCATCGCCGGGGAGCTGTTTTTT.

This clonotype showed up many times. The V call is TRBV27, the J call TRBJ2-1; 7 nucleotides line up with TRBD2. V lost 5 bases, J lost 5 bases, and 6 bases stayed unmatched. In germline, CDR1 is MNHEY, CDR2 SMNVEV (reference sequence). The CDR3 is 14 residues long. The CDR3 loop is CASSLSSGNNEQFF. CDR3 coding DNA: TGTGCCAGCAGTCTGTCTAGCGGAAACAATGAGCAGTTCTTC.

As to this clonotype: Because it lacks the conserved phenylalanine or tryptophan at the end, this CDR3 is likely a read error. This chain uses TRBV6-8 with TRBJ2-7; D might be TRBD1 or TRBD2, each matching 5 bases. This CDR3 spans 13 amino acids. With 7 bases removed from V and 5 bases from J, the gap between germline ends came to 15 bases. Germline V gives CDR1 MNHGY, CDR2 SAAAGT. The DNA for the CDR3 is TGTGCCAGCAATTGGGACCGAACTAACGAGCAGTACTCC. It translates to CASNWDRTNEQYS.

This clonotype was seen repeatedly, ten times or more. V usage is TRBV28 and J usage is TRBJ2-1; no clear D. Trimming cost V 5 bases and J 12 bases, with 17 bases left between them. The germline CDR1 and CDR2 sequences are MDHEN and SYDVKM. CDR3 length: 13 amino acids. CDR3 sequence (DNA): TGTGCCAGCAGTCCCCGGTGGGTGACCGGGCAGTTCTTC. Translated, it gives CASSPRWVTGQFF.

This clonotype was counted a single time. This is likely an artifact of a read error, given a far larger clone one base away. The CDR3 sequence: CASNRGQEDSPLHF. CDR3 coding DNA: TGTGCCAGCAACCGAGGACAGGAGGATTCACCCCTCCACTTT. V is TRBV13 and J is TRBJ1-6, with 7 positions matching TRBD1. This CDR3 is built from 14 residues. The trim removed 7 bases at V and 8 bases at J, leaving 8 bases unmatched. Germline CDR1 reads PRHDT; CDR2 reads FYEKMQ (reference sequence).

The chain combines TRBV6-2 or TRBV6-3 with TRBJ2-2; tentatively, D is TRBD1 or TRBD2 (6 bases each). This CDR3 has 18 amino acids. The germline gives CDR1 MNHEY, CDR2 SVGEGT. V shed 2 bases and J shed 1 base, with 17 bases lying between them. The CDR3 loop is CASSYPSLQGGNTGELFF. CDR3 DNA sequence: TGTGCCAGCAGTTACCCGTCCCTACAGGGAGGGAACACCGGGGAGCTGTTTTTT.

This chain joins TRBV6-5 and TRBJ1-2; 10 positions agree with TRBD1. The junction had 13 bases not matched to a gene; V was cut back by 5 bases and J by 13 bases. This CDR3 has 14 amino acids. CDR1 is MNHEY and CDR2 is SVGAGI in the germline V gene. The CDR3 coding sequence is TGTGCCAGCAGTCCTTCAGGGACAGGGGCGGGTTCCACCTTC. It yields the protein CASSPSGTGAGSTF.

This clonotype was detected ten times or more. The chain employs TRBV6-2 or TRBV6-3 and TRBJ2-7; the match to TRBD1 covers 10 bases. The CDR3 spans 16 residues. Germline V lookup: CDR1 MNHEY, CDR2 SVGEGT. The J segment lost 5 bases and the V segment lost 6 bases, leaving 13 bases of the junction unmatched. CDR3 sequence (DNA): TGTGCCAGCAGCCCCATCGGGGGACAGGGGATCAACGAGCAGTACTTC. Translation: CASSPIGGQGINEQYF.

This clonotype was counted only a few times. This chain joins TRBV5-1 and TRBJ1-1; D unresolved. Per germline, CDR1 SGHRS and CDR2 YFSETQ. The CDR3 is made up of 14 amino acids. The ends were cut back, 0 bases at V and 4 bases at J, with 10 bases in the middle. The CDR3 is CASSLGGMGTEAFF. CDR3 nucleotide sequence: TGCGCCAGCAGCTTGGGAGGGATGGGCACTGAAGCTTTCTTT.

This clonotype was observed at least ten times. The chain uses TRBV6-8 and TRBJ2-2; D unresolved. The ends were cut back, 0 bases at V and 5 bases at J, with 13 bases in the middle. CDR1 is MNHGY, CDR2 SAAAGT, per germline. The CDR3 is 16 residues long. For the CDR3, the DNA is TGTGCCAGCAGTTACTCGACCCTCAGCCTGACCGGGGAGCTGTTTTTT. Its translation is CASSYSTLSLTGELFF.

The table lists this clonotype with many counts. The rearrangement links TRBV4-3 to TRBJ1-4, with no clear D. This CDR3 comprises 14 residues. The ends were cut back, 0 bases at V and 4 bases at J, with 6 bases in the middle. The germline V gene encodes CDR1 LGHNA and CDR2 YSLEER. The CDR3 loop reads CASSQDFYNEKLFF. DNA for the CDR3: TGCGCCAGCAGCCAAGATTTTTATAATGAAAAACTGTTTTTT.

In its sample, this clonotype was seen many times. The CDR3 region has the DNA TGTGCTAGTGGTTTGGGACTAGCGGGGAGGAGTGAGACCCAGTACTTC. Its translation is CASGLGLAGRSETQYF. V is TRBV12-5 and J is TRBJ2-5; 11 bases fit TRBD2. The CDR3 length is 16 residues. The junction had 6 bases not matched to a gene; V was cut back by 1 base and J by 5 bases. CDR1 and CDR2 (germline): LGHNT, FRNRAP.

Notes on this clonotype: A far larger clone is a single base away, which makes a read error likely. The gene calls are TRBV7-9 and TRBJ2-5; 7 bases map to TRBD2. CDR1 and CDR2 from the germline V gene are SEHNR and FQNEAQ (reference sequence). Trimming removed 4 bases from V and 5 bases from J; junction bases left unmatched: 10. CDR3 length: 15 residues. The CDR3 sequence is CASSSRAGRGETQYF. The CDR3 DNA sequence: TGTGCCAGCAGCTCGAGGGCAGGGAGGGGCGAGACCCAGTACTTC.

Concerning this clonotype: A far bigger clonotype differs at one base, so this is likely a read error. The rearrangement links TRBV6-1 to TRBJ2-1; TRBD2 is a possible D gene (6 bases). The germline CDR1 and CDR2 sequences are MNHNS and SASEGT. V lost 4 bases and J 13 bases, leaving 23 bases between the germline ends. CDR3 length equals 15 residues. CDR3 sequence: CASSALAAAQETQFF. DNA of the CDR3: TGTGCCAGCAGTGCCTTAGCGGCGGCACAAGAGACCCAGTTCTTC.

This clonotype was seen many times. The chain links TRBV7-8 to TRBJ2-7; TRBD2 is a possible D gene (5 bases). The CDR3 extends over 13 amino acids. Trimming stripped 1 base from V and 2 bases from J, with 6 bases between. Looked up from germline, CDR1 is SGHVS and CDR2 is FQNEAQ. CDR3 sequence reads: CASSLGGTYEQYF. In DNA, the CDR3 is TGTGCCAGCAGCTTAGGAGGGACCTACGAGCAGTACTTC.

The rearrangement joins TRBV5-6 to TRBJ2-5; 7 positions agree with TRBD1. This CDR3 spans 16 amino acids. The V gene's germline CDR1 is SGHDT and CDR2 YYEEEE. V shed 5 bases, J shed 1 base, and the junction held 11 bases outside the gene matches. Here the CDR3 reads CASRNYPNRGQETQYF. The CDR3 region has the DNA TGTGCCAGCAGGAACTACCCTAACAGGGGCCAAGAGACCCAGTACTTC.

This clonotype was detected ten times or more. The J gene is TRBJ2-3, the V gene TRBV10-3, with D possibly called TRBD1 or TRBD2 (6 bases each). This CDR3 region has 14 residues. V shed 10 bases and J shed 4 bases, with 18 bases lying between them. Germline lookup yields CDR1 ENHRY and CDR2 SYGVKD. CDR3 in DNA: TGTGCCACCGCTCGGCAGGAGGGGGCAGATACGCAGTATTTT. Translating it yields CATARQEGADTQYF.

This clonotype came up many times. The chain combines TRBV7-2 with TRBJ2-3; the match to TRBD1 covers 9 bases. The CDR3 extends over 14 amino acids. J was trimmed by 6 bases and V by 2 bases; bases with no gene match: 3. From germline, CDR1 is SGHTA and CDR2 FQGNSA. CDR3: CASSLRDRADTQYF. CDR3 sequence (DNA): TGTGCCAGCAGCTTACGGGACAGGGCGGATACGCAGTATTTT. Full variable domain (remainder filled in from reference TRBV7-2 and TRBJ2-3): GAGVSQSPSNKVTEKGKDVELRCDPISGHTALYWYRQSLGQGLEFLIYFQGNSAPDKSGLPSDRFSAERTGGSVSTLTIQRTQQEDSAVYLCASSLRDRADTQYFGPGTRLTVL.

This clonotype appeared many times. J is TRBJ1-2 and V is TRBV5-1; 8 bases match TRBD1. CDR3 size: 14 residues. The V gene's germline CDR1 is SGHRS and CDR2 YFSETQ. Trimming took 1 base from V and 7 from J; bases not matched to a gene: 6. As DNA, the CDR3 is TGCGCCAGCAGCTTGCAGGGGGCGCACAGTGGCTACACCTTC. It codes for CASSLQGAHSGYTF.

This clonotype was counted at least ten times. The gene calls are TRBV10-3 and TRBJ1-2; D not resolved. The CDR3 is made up of 14 amino acids. The V and J ends lost 0 bases and 5 bases respectively, with 10 bases between them. The germline V gene encodes CDR1 ENHRY and CDR2 SYGVKD. The CDR3 spells CAISESAETYGYTF. The CDR3 DNA reads TGTGCCATCAGTGAGTCTGCCGAGACGTATGGCTACACCTTC.

The rearrangement uses TRBV5-1 and TRBJ2-7; TRBD1 matches 7 bases. Looked up from germline, CDR1 is SGHRS and CDR2 is YFSETQ. V lost 4 bases, J lost 6 bases, and 7 bases stayed unmatched. The CDR3 covers 13 residues. The chain's CDR3 is CASSQGQSGEQYF. The CDR3 region has the DNA TGCGCCAGCAGCCAGGGACAGAGCGGCGAGCAGTACTTC.

This clonotype was counted many times. The J gene is TRBJ2-1, the V gene TRBV12-3 or TRBV12-4; D gene ambiguous. This CDR3 spans 15 amino acids. V was shortened by 6 bases and J by 0 bases, with 12 bases between the two germline ends. This CDR3 reads CASSAQSSSYNEQFF. CDR3 bases: TGTGCCAGCAGCGCCCAGAGCAGCTCCTACAATGAGCAGTTCTTC.

The sample holds many counts of this clonotype. The rearrangement joins TRBV10-3 to TRBJ2-6, with D unresolved. The CDR3 contains 17 residues. Germline-derived CDR1 and CDR2 are ENHRY and SYGVKD. With 0 bases removed from V and 4 bases from J, the gap between germline ends came to 13 bases. The CDR3 loop reads CAISESNWLLGANVLTF. CDR3 coding DNA: TGTGCCATCAGTGAGTCGAACTGGCTCTTAGGGGCCAACGTCCTGACTTTC.

The CDR3 DNA follows: TGTGCCAGCAGTTTAGGAGTCGGTGGGACATTCTACGAGCAGTACTTC. This encodes CASSLGVGGTFYEQYF. The genes are TRBV28 and TRBJ2-7; D possibly corresponds to TRBD1 (6 bases). Trimming removed 2 bases from V and 3 bases from J, with 17 bases in between. This CDR3 is 16 amino acids long. CDR1 and CDR2 (germline): MDHEN, SYDVKM.

The chain couples TRBV28 to TRBJ2-3; the D gene is possibly TRBD2 (6 bases). Germline CDR1 reads MDHEN; CDR2 reads SYDVKM. The length of the CDR3 is 15 residues. V shed 7 bases and J shed 2 bases, with 16 bases lying between them. The CDR3 loop reads CASINGGAFTDTQYF. The CDR3 DNA is TGTGCCAGCATTAATGGCGGGGCATTCACAGATACGCAGTATTTT. Using reference TRBV28 and TRBJ2-3 for the parts outside the CDR3, the full variable domain is DVKVTQSSRYLVKRTGEKVFLECVQDMDHENMFWYRQDPGLGLRLIYFSYDVKMKEKGDIPEGYSVSREKKERFSLILESASTNQTSMYLCASINGGAFTDTQYFGPGTRLTVL.